The 15 T cell receptor beta chains listed next were all sequenced from one sample in a study of T cells after yellow fever vaccination. MiXCR was run by TCRdb on the 5' RACE reads, yielding one entry per CDR3 protein. The sample lists roughly 300,000 distinct CDR3 sequences; approximately 7% were seen once. Sequences were derived from PBMCs, sampled roughly 46 days after the first yellow fever vaccination. The receptors stem from a man between 18 and 29 years old who received the YFV17D yellow fever vaccine.

This clonotype was detected only a few times. The V gene is TRBV12-3 or TRBV12-4, the J gene TRBJ2-7, with D possibly being TRBD1 or TRBD2 (6 bases each). V lost 9 bases and J 0 bases, leaving 12 bases between the germline ends. The CDR3 spans 13 residues. In nucleotides, the CDR3 is TGTGCCAGTGGGGGGCAGCACTCCTACGAGCAGTACTTC. It is translated as CASGGQHSYEQYF.

Written as DNA, the CDR3 is TGCAGTGCTAGAGATGTTTCGGCGCTCTCCGTCTACAATGAGCAGTTCTTC. This translates into CSARDVSALSVYNEQFF. The J gene is TRBJ2-1, the V gene TRBV20-1, with no clear D. This CDR3 is 17 amino acids long. Trimming cost V 0 bases and J 3 bases, with 18 bases left between them. The germline V gene encodes CDR1 DFQATT and CDR2 SNEGSKA (reference sequence).

This clonotype has just one count. The chain combines TRBV5-3 with TRBJ2-6; D tentatively reads TRBD1 or TRBD2 (5 bases each). TRBV5-3 is filed as an ORF, its function uncertain. Trimming removed 9 bases at V and 0 bases at J, with 19 bases between. CDR3 length equals 17 residues. The CDR3 DNA sequence: TGTGCCATGAGCGCCGGGACCCGATACTCTGGGGCCAACGTCCTGACTTTC. It codes for CAMSAGTRYSGANVLTF.

V and J are TRBV7-2 and TRBJ2-3; D remains unclear. The CDR3 extends over 13 amino acids. Trimming stripped 7 bases from V and 4 bases from J, with 12 bases between. Germline values: CDR1 SGHTA, CDR2 FQGNSA. CDR3 in amino acids: CASKVLGADTQYF. Written as DNA, the CDR3 is TGTGCCAGCAAAGTTTTGGGCGCAGATACGCAGTATTTT.

This sequence joins TRBV7-3 and TRBJ2-1, with 11 bases lining up with TRBD2. V dropped 3 bases and J dropped 4; count of bases not matched to a gene: 8. From germline, CDR1 is SGHTA and CDR2 FQGTGA. CDR3 length: 17 amino acids. As DNA, the CDR3 is TGTGCCAGCAGCTTTAGCGGGGGGGTCTTTACTTACAATGAGCAGTTCTTC. Its translation: CASSFSGGVFTYNEQFF.

Many counts were recorded for this clonotype. V and J are TRBV6-2 or TRBV6-3 and TRBJ2-1; possible D gene TRBD2, 6 bases. From germline, CDR1 is MNHEY and CDR2 SVGEGT. V gave up 0 bases and J gave up 1 base, with 16 bases separating them. This CDR3 contains 18 residues. The CDR3 loop reads CASSYSTRGTPSYNEQFF. CDR3 nucleotide sequence: TGTGCCAGCAGTTACTCTACCCGCGGGACCCCTTCCTACAATGAGCAGTTCTTC.

This clonotype was counted between two and nine times. This rearrangement joins TRBV6-2 or TRBV6-3 to TRBJ2-1; 10 bases are a match to TRBD2. V lost 7 bases to trimming and J lost 2 bases; unmatched junction nucleotides: 2. This CDR3 has 14 residues. Germline CDR1 MNHEY, CDR2 SVGEGT. The chain's CDR3 is CASTLAGAYNEQFF. The DNA for the CDR3 is TGTGCCAGCACCCTAGCGGGGGCCTACAATGAGCAGTTCTTC.

This clonotype was seen only a few times. The rearrangement uses TRBV15 and TRBJ2-3, with 11 positions matching TRBD2. The CDR3 consists of 17 residues. Germline assignment: CDR1 LNHNV and CDR2 YYDKDF (reference sequence). V lost 5 bases and J lost 5; bases outside the gene matches: 12. The CDR3 spells CATSARKTSGVVDTQYF. CDR3 in DNA: TGTGCCACCAGCGCCCGAAAGACTAGCGGGGTGGTAGATACGCAGTATTTT.

This clonotype was counted ten times or more. V gene TRBV28 combines with J gene TRBJ2-7; 7 bases match TRBD1. Germline V gene sequence: CDR1 MDHEN, CDR2 SYDVKM. The V segment lost 4 bases and the J segment 4 bases; nucleotides outside the gene matches: 7. The CDR3 has 14 amino acids. DNA of the CDR3: TGTGCCAGCAGTTCCGACAGGGTACGGTACGAGCAGTACGTC. Encoded protein: CASSSDRVRYEQYV.

The chain recombines TRBV6-5 with TRBJ1-2; D gene ambiguous. Germline lookup yields CDR1 MNHEY and CDR2 SVGAGI. V dropped 2 bases and J dropped 4 bases, with 8 bases sitting between them. The CDR3 consists of 13 residues. Here the CDR3 reads CASSYKRGYGYTF. In DNA form, the CDR3 reads TGTGCCAGCAGTTACAAACGTGGCTATGGCTACACCTTC.

In this sample, this clonotype turned up a few times. The chain joins TRBV29-1 to TRBJ2-3, with D unclear. The length of the CDR3 is 16 residues. V was clipped by 3 bases and J by 6 bases, with 22 bases between them. CDR1 is SQVTM and CDR2 is ANQGSEA in the germline V gene. CDR3 DNA: TGCAGCGTTGATGCGGACCGGGCCCCATTTGCGGATACGCAGTATTTT. Its protein is CSVDADRAPFADTQYF.

This clonotype has a count of ten or more. The junction shows a germline mismatch at one end, possibly a read error. This chain links TRBV5-1 with TRBJ2-2, with D maybe TRBD1 (6 bases). The CDR3 consists of 14 residues. Germline CDR1 SGHRS, CDR2 YFSETQ. The CDR3 reads CASSLDRNTGELFF. The CDR3 nucleotides are TGTGCCAGCAGCCTGGACAGGAACACCGGGGAGCTGTTTTTT.

Of note for this clonotype: It may be a read error: a sequence one base away is much more abundant. The chain combines TRBV20-1 with TRBJ2-3; D uncertain. Germline V gene sequence: CDR1 DFQATT, CDR2 SNEGSKA (reference sequence). CDR3 size: 14 residues. The CDR3 region has the DNA TGCTGTGCTAGAGCCCCGAAGAGTGTCAATACGCAGTATTTT. Translating it yields CCARAPKSVNTQYF.

This clonotype was seen a handful of times. The genes are TRBV7-2 and TRBJ2-3, with 12 bases that match TRBD2. The CDR3 covers 16 residues. The germline gives CDR1 SGHTA, CDR2 FQGNSA. V dropped 4 bases and J dropped 4; count of bases not matched to a gene: 6. For the CDR3, the DNA is TGTGCCAGCAGCTCCCGACTAGCGGGGGCCGCAGATACGCAGTATTTT. Translating it yields CASSSRLAGAADTQYF.

This clonotype has at least ten counts. The chain recombines TRBV5-1 with TRBJ2-5; a possible D gene is TRBD2 (6 bases). Germline-derived CDR1 and CDR2 are SGHRS and YFSETQ. Trimming removed 4 bases from V and 9 bases from J, with 19 bases in between. This CDR3 has 14 amino acids. CDR3 in DNA: TGCGCCAGCAGCGAGCCGGGACTTGTATTAGCCCAGTACTTC. Amino acid sequence: CASSEPGLVLAQYF.